Listed below are T cell receptor beta chains from one sample, sequenced in a study of OX40 agonist ivuxolimab in advanced cancers. Sequencing was performed with immunoSEQ multiplex PCR; in TCRdb, only in-frame clones are kept and a portion is missing. Among 55,000 to 95,000 clones listed, about 91% were seen once. The sample was CD4+ or CD8+ T cells sorted from blood, taken in a trial of the OX40 agonist ivuxolimab. The origin of the receptors is an adult with an advanced solid tumor such as melanoma, head and neck, liver or kidney cancer. Both conserved end residues are trimmed from each CDR3. The order of the fields is CDR3 protein, clone size, J gene, V gene. For some rows the clone size is stated as once, few or many, or as a class when expanded; others skip it.

cdr3_aa: ASSLQTVGETQY
clone_size: -
j_call: TRBJ2-5
v_call: TRBV7-9

cdr3_aa: ASSGGPKSGGYT
clone_size: -
j_call: TRBJ1-2
v_call: TRBV19

cdr3_aa: ASSLAAGVHEQF
clone_size: -
j_call: TRBJ2-1
v_call: TRBV11-2

cdr3_aa: ASSPQGQGGHGYT
clone_size: -
j_call: TRBJ1-2
v_call: TRBV9

cdr3_aa: ASSVGGDRNSPLH
clone_size: -
j_call: TRBJ1-6
v_call: TRBV9

cdr3_aa: ASSPDGPRDTEAF
clone_size: once
j_call: TRBJ1-1
v_call: TRBV18

cdr3_aa: ASSAGSWTEAF
clone_size: few
j_call: TRBJ1-1
v_call: TRBV2

cdr3_aa: ASSLIRIYEQY
clone_size: -
j_call: TRBJ2-7
v_call: TRBV5-8

cdr3_aa: ASGFPGQGRSEAF
clone_size: few
j_call: TRBJ1-1
v_call: TRBV12-5

cdr3_aa: ASSPYRTSGGIHAYEQY
clone_size: -
j_call: TRBJ2-7
v_call: TRBV7-8

cdr3_aa: ASSSGTDSRATQY
clone_size: once
j_call: TRBJ2-5
v_call: TRBV7-8

cdr3_aa: ASSRDQGENQPQH
clone_size: -
j_call: TRBJ1-5
v_call: TRBV7-9

cdr3_aa: ASSPRANQETQY
clone_size: -
j_call: TRBJ2-5
v_call: TRBV18

cdr3_aa: ATRPPEVNTEAF
clone_size: -
j_call: TRBJ1-1
v_call: TRBV2

cdr3_aa: ASRSQNYNSPLH
clone_size: -
j_call: TRBJ1-6
v_call: TRBV19

cdr3_aa: ASSRGLAGSYEQY
clone_size: -
j_call: TRBJ2-7
v_call: TRBV6-1

cdr3_aa: ASSLATSGSSDTQY
clone_size: -
j_call: TRBJ2-3
v_call: TRBV5-1

cdr3_aa: ASSPPQQETQY
clone_size: -
j_call: TRBJ2-5
v_call: TRBV18

cdr3_aa: ASRGAAGQETQY
clone_size: -
j_call: TRBJ2-5
v_call: TRBV2

cdr3_aa: ASGPLWTGFEAF
clone_size: -
j_call: TRBJ1-1
v_call: TRBV19

cdr3_aa: ASGQRTGELF
clone_size: -
j_call: TRBJ2-2
v_call: TRBV27

cdr3_aa: ASSVATGDTGELF
clone_size: -
j_call: TRBJ2-2
v_call: TRBV9

cdr3_aa: ASSESSAVPLH
clone_size: few
j_call: TRBJ1-6
v_call: TRBV6-1

cdr3_aa: ASSSGGSAKNIQY
clone_size: -
j_call: TRBJ2-4
v_call: TRBV28

cdr3_aa: ASSIVYGGEFYNEQF
clone_size: -
j_call: TRBJ2-1
v_call: TRBV19

cdr3_aa: ASSFQSSYNEQF
clone_size: few
j_call: TRBJ2-1
v_call: TRBV7-9

cdr3_aa: ASSPGTVSRGNTIY
clone_size: -
j_call: TRBJ1-3
v_call: TRBV5-1

cdr3_aa: ASSIEGLAGLSTDTQY
clone_size: -
j_call: TRBJ2-3
v_call: TRBV7-2

cdr3_aa: ASSLGDGKAF
clone_size: few
j_call: TRBJ1-1
v_call: TRBV11-3

cdr3_aa: ASSDSTGRTDTQY
clone_size: -
j_call: TRBJ2-3
v_call: TRBV6-4

cdr3_aa: ASSKDRSVTDTQY
clone_size: once
j_call: TRBJ2-3
v_call: TRBV7-3

cdr3_aa: ASSPTRLAGGGNEQF
clone_size: -
j_call: TRBJ2-1
v_call: TRBV27

cdr3_aa: ASSKAFICVTSSYNSPLH
clone_size: once
j_call: TRBJ1-6
v_call: TRBV21-1

cdr3_aa: ASSSWTGGSYT
clone_size: -
j_call: TRBJ1-2
v_call: TRBV11-2

cdr3_aa: ASSSGPAGYEQF
clone_size: once
j_call: TRBJ2-1
v_call: TRBV5-1

cdr3_aa: ASSEFVHLGEQF
clone_size: -
j_call: TRBJ2-1
v_call: TRBV6-1

cdr3_aa: ASSEGTDTQY
clone_size: -
j_call: TRBJ2-3
v_call: TRBV18

cdr3_aa: ASSSPLRGFADTQY
clone_size: -
j_call: TRBJ2-3
v_call: TRBV7-9

cdr3_aa: ASSPEGRNTEAF
clone_size: -
j_call: TRBJ1-1
v_call: TRBV18

cdr3_aa: ASSPRGQRNYNEQF
clone_size: -
j_call: TRBJ2-1
v_call: TRBV11-3